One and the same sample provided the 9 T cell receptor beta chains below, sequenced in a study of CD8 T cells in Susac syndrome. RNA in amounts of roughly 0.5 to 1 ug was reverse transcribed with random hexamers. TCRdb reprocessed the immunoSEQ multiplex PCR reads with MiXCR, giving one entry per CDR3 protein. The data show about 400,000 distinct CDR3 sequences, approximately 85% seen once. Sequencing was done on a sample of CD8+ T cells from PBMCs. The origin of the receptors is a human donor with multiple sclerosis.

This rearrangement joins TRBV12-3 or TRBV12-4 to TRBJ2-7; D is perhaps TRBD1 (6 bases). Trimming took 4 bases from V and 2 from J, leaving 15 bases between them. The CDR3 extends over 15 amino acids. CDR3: CASSYREAIPYEQYF. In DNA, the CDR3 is TGTGCCAGCAGTTACAGGGAAGCAATCCCCTACGAGCAGTACTTC.

CDR3: CASTSTGDADTQYF. The CDR3 DNA follows: TGTGCCAGCACCTCGACAGGGGACGCAGATACGCAGTATTTT. The V gene is TRBV12-3 or TRBV12-4, the J gene TRBJ2-3, with 8 bases matching TRBD1. The junction had 7 bases not matched to a gene; V was cut back by 7 bases and J by 4 bases. CDR3 length: 14 residues.

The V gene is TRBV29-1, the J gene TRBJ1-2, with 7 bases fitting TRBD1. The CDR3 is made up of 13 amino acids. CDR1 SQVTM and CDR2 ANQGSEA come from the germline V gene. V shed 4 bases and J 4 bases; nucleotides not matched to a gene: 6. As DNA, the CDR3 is TGCAGCGTTGTTGGGACAGACCTCTATGGCTACACCTTC. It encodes CSVVGTDLYGYTF.

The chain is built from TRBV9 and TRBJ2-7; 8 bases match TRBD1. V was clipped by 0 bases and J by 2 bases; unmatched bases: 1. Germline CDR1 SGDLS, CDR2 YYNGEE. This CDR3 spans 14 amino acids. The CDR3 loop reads CASSVGDRTYEQYF. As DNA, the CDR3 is TGTGCCAGCAGCGTAGGGGACAGGACCTACGAGCAGTACTTC.

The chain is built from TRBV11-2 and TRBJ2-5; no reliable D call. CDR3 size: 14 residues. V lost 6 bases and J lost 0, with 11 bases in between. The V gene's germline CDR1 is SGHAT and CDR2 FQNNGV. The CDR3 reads CASSYGEYQETQYF. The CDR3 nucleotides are TGTGCCAGCAGTTACGGAGAGTACCAAGAGACCCAGTACTTC. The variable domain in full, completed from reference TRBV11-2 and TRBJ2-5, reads EAGVAQSPRYKIIEKRQSVAFWCNPISGHATLYWYQQILGQGPKLLIQFQNNGVVDDSQLPKDRFSAERLKGVDSTLKIQPAKLEDSAVYLCASSYGEYQETQYFGPGTRLLVL.

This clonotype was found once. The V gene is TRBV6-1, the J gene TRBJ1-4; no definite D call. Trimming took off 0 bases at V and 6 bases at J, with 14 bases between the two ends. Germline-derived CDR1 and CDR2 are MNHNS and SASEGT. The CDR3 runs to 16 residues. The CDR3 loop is CASSEATGLVDEKLFF. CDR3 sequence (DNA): TGTGCCAGCAGTGAAGCGACTGGCCTTGTGGATGAAAAACTGTTTTTT.

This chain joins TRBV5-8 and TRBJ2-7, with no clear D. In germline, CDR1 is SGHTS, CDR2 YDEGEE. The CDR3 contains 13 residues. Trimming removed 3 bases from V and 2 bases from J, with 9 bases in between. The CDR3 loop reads CASSSLNPYEQYF. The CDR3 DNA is TGTGCCAGCAGCTCGTTAAACCCCTACGAGCAGTACTTC. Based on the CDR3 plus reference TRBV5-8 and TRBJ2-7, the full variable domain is EAGVTQSPTHLIKTRGQQATLRCSPISGHTSVYWYQQALGLGLQFLLWYDEGEERNRGNFPPRFSGRQFPNYSSELNVNALELEDSALYLCASSSLNPYEQYFGPGTRLTVT.

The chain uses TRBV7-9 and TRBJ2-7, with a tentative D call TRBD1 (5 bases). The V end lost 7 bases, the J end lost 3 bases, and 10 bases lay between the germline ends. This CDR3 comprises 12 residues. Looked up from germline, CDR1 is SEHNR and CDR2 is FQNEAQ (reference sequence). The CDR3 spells CASTRVNYEQYF. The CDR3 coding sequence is TGTGCCAGCACCAGGGTTAACTACGAGCAGTACTTC.

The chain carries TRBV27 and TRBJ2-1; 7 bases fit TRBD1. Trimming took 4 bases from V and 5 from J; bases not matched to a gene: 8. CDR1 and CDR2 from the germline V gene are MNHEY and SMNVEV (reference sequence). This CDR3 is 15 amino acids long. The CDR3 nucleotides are TGTGCCAGCAGTTCCCGACAGGGAGACAACAATGAGCAGTTCTTC. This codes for CASSSRQGDNNEQFF.